These 14 T cell receptor beta chains were all obtained from the same sample, sequenced in a study of Graves' ophthalmopathy and Graves' hyperthyroidism. The authors amplified TCR beta CDR3 regions from RNA transcripts. An opening RT-PCR round employed HTBI primers and preceded a second-round multiplex PCR. TCRdb fed the multiplex PCR reads into MiXCR, producing one record per CDR3 protein. The data hold a few hundred thousand distinct CDR3 sequences, with around a fifth observed a single time. The specimen was peripheral blood. These receptors were taken from a woman between 18 and 29 years old with stable Graves' hyperthyroidism.

The chain uses TRBV19 and TRBJ1-1; D is undetermined. CDR1 and CDR2 from the germline V gene are LNHDA and SQIVND (reference sequence). CDR3 length: 13 residues. Between the trimmed V and J ends, which lost 4 bases and 8 bases, there was a span of 14 bases. The CDR3: CASSKSPQTEAFF. The CDR3, as DNA: TGTGCCAGTAGTAAGAGTCCCCAGACAGAAGCTTTCTTT.

The chain couples TRBV2 to TRBJ1-5, with TRBD1 identical over 7 bases. Germline CDR1 is SNHLY and CDR2 is FYNNEI. This CDR3 spans 14 amino acids. Losses at the gene ends were 5 bases for V and 8 bases for J; bases not matched to a gene: 9. This CDR3 is CASSPGQDKEPQHF. The CDR3 nucleotides are TGTGCCAGCAGTCCCGGACAGGATAAGGAGCCCCAGCATTTT. Supplemented by reference TRBV2 and TRBJ1-5, the full variable domain reads EPEVTQTPSHQVTQMGQEVILRCVPISNHLYFYWYRQILGQKVEFLVSFYNNEISEKSEIFDDQFSVERPDGSNFTLKIRSTKLEDSAMYFCASSPGQDKEPQHFGDGTRLSIL.

On this clonotype: Compared with germline, one end of the junction differs, possibly owing to a read error. The chain is built from TRBV2 and TRBJ2-5; maybe TRBD2 (6 bases). Germline V CDR1 and CDR2: SNHLY, FYNNEI. CDR3 length equals 13 residues. DNA of the CDR3: TGTGCCAGCAGTGAGGGACTTCTGGAGAGCCAGTACTTC. It translates to CASSEGLLESQYF.

This clonotype occurred many times. The chain joins TRBV6-5 to TRBJ1-2; D may be TRBD1 (6 bases). Deletions cut 6 bases from V and 2 bases from J, with 13 bases between. CDR1 and CDR2 (germline): MNHEY, SVGAGI. This CDR3 is 14 amino acids long. The CDR3 DNA reads TGTGCCAGCAGAAACGACAGGAGCAACTATGGCTACACCTTC. This gives the protein CASRNDRSNYGYTF.

This clonotype was counted between two and nine times. The chain employs TRBV18 and TRBJ1-2, with TRBD1 matching over 8 bases. Germline V CDR1 and CDR2: KGHSH, LQKENI. The CDR3 has 15 residues. Germline trimming cut 3 bases from V and 6 bases from J; bases unmatched to any gene: 9. The CDR3 DNA follows: TGTGCCAGCTCACCTGAGGGACAGGCGGTAGATGGCTACACCTTC. Amino acids: CASSPEGQAVDGYTF.

This clonotype appeared many times. The V call is TRBV20-1, the J call TRBJ2-4; D not resolved. The germline V and J ends were trimmed by 0 bases and 3 bases, with 6 bases remaining between them. This CDR3 contains 13 residues. Germline CDR1 reads DFQATT; CDR2 reads SNEGSKA (reference sequence). This CDR3 is CSAREVGKNIQYF. The CDR3, as DNA: TGCAGTGCTAGAGAGGTGGGCAAAAACATTCAGTACTTC.

The chain has TRBV3-1 and TRBJ2-5, with a weak D call TRBD2 (6 bases). V dropped 5 bases and J dropped 8 bases, with 12 bases sitting between them. The germline V gene has CDR1 LGHDT and CDR2 YNNKEL (reference sequence). This CDR3 has 12 residues. CDR3 region: CASSTRGATQYF. Written as DNA, the CDR3 is TGTGCCAGCAGCACCCGCGGGGCCACCCAGTACTTC.

The chain has TRBV12-3 or TRBV12-4 and TRBJ1-1; the match to TRBD1 covers 8 bases. The V and J ends lost 7 bases and 0 bases, in that order; junction bases with no gene match: 7. The CDR3 has 15 residues. In nucleotides, the CDR3 is TGTGCCAGCACCCCCTCGGGACAGGTGAACACTGAAGCTTTCTTT. Residues: CASTPSGQVNTEAFF.

This clonotype showed up many times. The chain is built from TRBV25-1 and TRBJ1-5; D is ambiguous. Trimming shortened V by 9 bases and J by 0 bases, and 18 bases separated the two germline ends. Germline lookup yields CDR1 MGHDK and CDR2 SYGVNS. The CDR3 runs to 16 residues. The CDR3 region has the DNA TGTGCCAGGCCCCTCCTACGATCCTATAGCAATCAGCCCCAGCATTTT. Translation gives CARPLLRSYSNQPQHF.

This chain uses TRBV27 with TRBJ2-5; 13 nucleotides line up with TRBD2. CDR3 length: 15 amino acids. Germline CDR1 MNHEY, CDR2 SMNVEV (reference sequence). V gave up 4 bases and J gave up 3 bases; unmatched junction bases: 2. The CDR3 nucleotides are TGTGCCAGCAGTTATGGGACTAGCGGGAAAGAGACCCAGTACTTC. This gives the protein CASSYGTSGKETQYF.

This clonotype was counted ten times or more. J is TRBJ2-7 and V is TRBV6-2 or TRBV6-3, with a tentative D call TRBD2 (6 bases). CDR3 size: 16 residues. Trimming shortened V by 10 bases and J by 0 bases, and 22 bases separated the two germline ends. Germline V gene lookup returns CDR1 MNHEY and CDR2 SVGEGT. CDR3 DNA: TGTGCCACCAGGGAGGTAGCGGCCCTGAGCTCCTACGAGCAGTACTTC. Its protein product is CATREVAALSSYEQYF.

This chain connects TRBV19 to TRBJ1-2, with 8 bases lining up with TRBD1. J gave up 2 bases and V 7 bases, and 6 bases lay outside the gene matches. The germline V gene encodes CDR1 LNHDA and CDR2 SQIVND (reference sequence). The CDR3 runs 14 residues. The CDR3 nucleotides are TGTGCCAGTATCGAGCAGGGGGCGAACTATGGCTACACCTTC. Translated: CASIEQGANYGYTF.

In its sample, this clonotype was seen many times. The chain recombines TRBV20-1 with TRBJ1-6; D ambiguous. This CDR3 comprises 14 residues. Germline CDR1 and CDR2: DFQATT and SNEGSKA (reference sequence). Deletions cut 3 bases from V and 7 bases from J, with 13 bases between. DNA of the CDR3: TGCAGTGCTAGTTCGGCGGAGGAGAATTCACCCCTCCACTTT. Protein sequence: CSASSAEENSPLHF.

The DNA for the CDR3 is TGTGCCAGCTCACGCATACAGGGGAGCAATCAGCCCCAGCATTTT. This encodes CASSRIQGSNQPQHF. The chain has TRBV18 and TRBJ1-5, with 7 bases identical to TRBD1. The germline V gene has CDR1 KGHSH and CDR2 LQKENI. CDR3 length: 15 residues. J gave up 1 base and V 4 bases, and 4 bases lay outside the gene matches.